The text below deals with one T cell receptor (beta chain). The sample comes from a study of T-cell memory formation after mild COVID-19. MiXCR was run by TCRdb on the 5' RACE reads, yielding one entry per CDR3 protein. The data hold 470,000 or so distinct CDR3 sequences, with around 27% observed a single time. The germline gives CDR1 MNHEY, CDR2 SMNVEV (reference sequence). The CDR3 spans 15 residues. Trimming left V 5 bases short and J 3 bases short, with 16 bases between. The TCR comes from an adult woman who had mild COVID-19 (a few samples of this study predate the infection). Cell type and time point are not known. The chain uses TRBV27 and TRBJ1-2; the D is unclear. The source material was PBMCs or a T cell subset sorted from them (not recorded which). CDR3 sequence reads: CASSMVSGIYYGYTF. The CDR3 nucleotides read TGTGCCAGCAGTATGGTTTCGGGCATATACTATGGCTACACCTTC.